This TCR beta chain was identified in a study of cytomegalovirus exposure and HLA in healthy donors. Whole-study results and caveats: Several V segments, TRBV6-2 and TRBV6-3 among them, could not be told apart and were dropped.

With respect to this clone: Its specificity is not known.

The PCR contained 60 Vbeta and 13 Jbeta primers. Sequencing was performed with immunoSEQ multiplex PCR; in TCRdb, only in-frame clones are kept and a portion is missing. There are a few hundred thousand clones in the sample; approximately 78% occur only once, and about 3.1% lies in the top ten. CDR3 size: 13 residues. The germline gives CDR1 SGHRS, CDR2 YFSETQ. The V end lost 0 bases, the J end lost 8 bases, and 8 bases lay between the germline ends. The chain combines TRBV5-1 with TRBJ1-4, with a possible D match to TRBD1 (6 bases). The sequence was obtained from a young man in good health and CMV-seronegative. Sequenced: PBMCs. CDR3 DNA: TGCGCCAGCAGCTTGGGAACAGGGGAAAAACTGTTTTTT. Amino acids: CASSLGTGEKLFF.